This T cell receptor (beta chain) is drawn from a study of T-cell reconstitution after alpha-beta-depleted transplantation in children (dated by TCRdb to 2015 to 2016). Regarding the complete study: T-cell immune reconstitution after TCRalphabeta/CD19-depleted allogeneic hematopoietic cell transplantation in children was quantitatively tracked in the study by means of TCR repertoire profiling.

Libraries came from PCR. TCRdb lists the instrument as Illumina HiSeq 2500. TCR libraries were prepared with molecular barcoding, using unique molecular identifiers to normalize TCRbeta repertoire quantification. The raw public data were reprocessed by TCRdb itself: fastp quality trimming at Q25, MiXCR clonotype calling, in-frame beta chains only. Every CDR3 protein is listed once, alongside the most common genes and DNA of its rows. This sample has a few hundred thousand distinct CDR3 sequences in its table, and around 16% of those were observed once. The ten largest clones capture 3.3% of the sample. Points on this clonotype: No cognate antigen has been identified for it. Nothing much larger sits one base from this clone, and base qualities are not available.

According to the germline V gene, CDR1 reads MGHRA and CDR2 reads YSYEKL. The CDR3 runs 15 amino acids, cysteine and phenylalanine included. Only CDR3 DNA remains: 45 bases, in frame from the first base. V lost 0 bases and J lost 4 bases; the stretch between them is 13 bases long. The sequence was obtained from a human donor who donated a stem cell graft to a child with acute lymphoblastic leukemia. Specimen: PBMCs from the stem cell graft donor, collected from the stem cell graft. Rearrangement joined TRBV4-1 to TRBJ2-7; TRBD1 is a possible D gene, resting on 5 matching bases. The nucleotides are TGCGCCAGCAGCCAAGATAGGGGTTGGGCATACGAGCAGTACTTC. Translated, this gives CASSQDRGWAYEQYF.